This T cell receptor beta chain was recorded in a study of neurological immune-mediated disorders. From 15-18 subjects, every sequencing run obtained over 160 million TCR-beta sequences. TCRdb analysed the 5' RACE reads with MiXCR anew, one entry per CDR3 protein. This table has tens of thousands of distinct CDR3 sequences, roughly 4.7% appearing once. The CDR3 has 17 residues. Trimming at V came to 8 bases and at J to 0 bases, leaving 9 bases not matched to a gene. Germline V gene data show CDR1 as DFQATT and CDR2 as SNEGSKA (reference sequence). This clonotype was detected many times. Antigen specificity is unknown. General study findings and limits: None of the CDR3 amino acid sequences of expanded clones were shared across subjects, and this suggested private repertoires in all groups.

The J gene is TRBJ2-3, the V gene TRBV20-1, with TRBD2 identical over 15 bases. Sequencing was done on a sample of PBMCs. This TCR was recovered from a woman in her twenties or thirties with multiple sclerosis. Written as DNA, the CDR3 is TGCAGTATGCCCACCGGGACTAGCGGGGGGAGCACAGATACGCAGTATTTT. Amino acid sequence: CSMPTGTSGGSTDTQYF.